Many counts were recorded for the clone carrying this TCR beta chain. This CDR3 contains 13 residues. With 4 bases removed from V and 5 bases from J, the gap between germline ends came to 11 bases. TCRdb processed the RT-PCR reads anew with MiXCR; each CDR3 protein has one entry. This sample has roughly 230,000 distinct CDR3 sequences, with around an eighth found just once. This sample is drawn from a study of patients and donors after allogeneic stem cell transplantation. What was sequenced was blood, either unsorted or a sorted T cell fraction (not recorded which). V gene TRBV12-3 or TRBV12-4 combines with J gene TRBJ1-1; no reliable D call. This clonotype was obtained from a human donor who was either an allogeneic HSCT recipient or a stem cell or donor lymphocyte infusion donor (not recorded which). It is not recorded whose cells these are; they may come from a transplant donor. CDR3 nucleotide sequence: TGTGCCAGCAGTTGGAACCGACAAACTGAAGCTTTCTTT. It encodes CASSWNRQTEAFF.